These 18 T cell receptor beta chains were all obtained from the same sample, sequenced in a study of human T cells and chemical hapten exposure. The sample's time point: patch test 1, 2 weeks after DPC sensitization. Noted treatment: therapeutic diphenylcyclopropenone sensitization with weekly scalp DPC. TCRdb reprocessed the RACE reads with MiXCR, giving one entry per CDR3 protein. Seen here are 180,000 or so distinct CDR3 sequences, 20% to 25% observed once, and the top ten hold approximately 6.7%. The specimen comprised whole blood, sampled in connection with sensitization to the hapten diphenylcyclopropenone (DPC). Source of these receptors: a woman aged 45 to 65 with alopecia areata. Some clones in this sample may be carry-over from other donors' samples.

This clonotype was counted between two and nine times. The chain uses TRBV10-3 and TRBJ2-7; tentative D call: TRBD2 (6 bases). Trimming removed 6 bases at V and 1 base at J, with 16 bases between. The CDR3 spans 15 residues. CDR1 is ENHRY and CDR2 is SYGVKD in the germline V gene. CDR3 protein: CAIRVADPSSYEQYF. CDR3 DNA sequence: TGTGCCATCAGAGTAGCGGATCCCTCGTCCTACGAGCAGTACTTC.

Only a few counts were recorded for this clonotype. The V gene is TRBV6-5, the J gene TRBJ1-2; D is undetermined. The CDR3 length is 13 residues. Trimming shortened V by 6 bases and J by 6 bases, and 14 bases separated the two germline ends. Germline CDR1 reads MNHEY; CDR2 reads SVGAGI. CDR3 residues: CASSFRDSHGYTF. CDR3 nucleotides: TGTGCCAGCAGCTTCCGGGATTCCCATGGCTACACCTTC.

V usage is TRBV7-9 and J usage is TRBJ1-4, with 7 positions matching TRBD1. The J segment lost 8 bases and the V segment lost 0 bases, leaving 0 bases of the junction unmatched. This CDR3 region has 13 residues. Germline V gene lookup returns CDR1 SEHNR and CDR2 FQNEAQ (reference sequence). The CDR3: CASSLAGQEKLFF. DNA of the CDR3: TGTGCCAGCAGCTTAGCGGGACAGGAAAAACTGTTTTTT. Full variable domain (remainder filled in from reference TRBV7-9 and TRBJ1-4): DTGVSQNPRHKITKRGQNVTFRCDPISEHNRLYWYRQTLGQGPEFLTYFQNEAQLEKSRLLSDRFSAERPKGSFSTLEIQRTEQGDSAMYLCASSLAGQEKLFFGSGTQLSVL.

This clonotype has more than one count but fewer than ten. V usage is TRBV21-1 and J usage is TRBJ1-2. TRBV21-1 is given as a pseudogene. The CDR3 contains 17 residues. The chain's CDR3 is CASSTRTSGDFNYGYTF. The CDR3 nucleotides read TGTGCCAGCAGCACTCGAACCTCCGGGGACTTTAACTATGGCTACACCTTC.

The chain carries TRBV20-1 and TRBJ2-3, with a possible D match to TRBD2 (5 bases). Per the germline V gene, CDR1 is DFQATT and CDR2 is SNEGSKA (reference sequence). The CDR3 totals 14 residues. The V end was cut by 5 bases, the J end by 0 bases, with 12 bases between. Written as DNA, the CDR3 is TGCAGTGCTGGTAGCGTGACTAGCACAGATACGCAGTATTTT. It specifies CSAGSVTSTDTQYF.

This CDR3 reads CSSEAGQGYTF. CDR3 DNA: TGCAGCTCCGAAGCCGGCCAAGGCTACACCTTC. The V call is TRBV29-1, the J call TRBJ1-2; D is undetermined. The CDR3 has 11 residues. Germline CDR1 is SQVTM and CDR2 is ANQGSEA. Trimming cost V 8 bases and J 8 bases, with 15 bases left between them.

The chain recombines TRBV6-5 with TRBJ2-7, with 8 bases that match TRBD1. This CDR3 is built from 14 residues. Germline V lookup: CDR1 MNHEY, CDR2 SVGAGI. The trim removed 7 bases at V and 3 bases at J, leaving 8 bases unmatched. Here the CDR3 reads CASTNPGGGYEQYF. Here the CDR3 DNA reads TGTGCCAGCACTAACCCAGGGGGCGGCTACGAGCAGTACTTC.

The CDR3 DNA follows: TGTGCCAGCAGCCGCGTCTCAGGGTCCGCCGGGGAGCTGTTTTTT. Its protein product is CASSRVSGSAGELFF. The chain employs TRBV7-9 and TRBJ2-2; tentatively, D is TRBD1 (5 bases). Germline V gene data show CDR1 as SEHNR and CDR2 as FQNEAQ (reference sequence). This CDR3 is 15 amino acids long. Trimming left V 5 bases short and J 6 bases short, with 16 bases between. Looking up the rest from reference TRBV7-9 and TRBJ2-2 gives the full variable domain: DTGVSQNPRHKITKRGQNVTFRCDPISEHNRLYWYRQTLGQGPEFLTYFQNEAQLEKSRLLSDRFSAERPKGSFSTLEIQRTEQGDSAMYLCASSRVSGSAGELFFGEGSRLTVL.

There are a few counts of this clonotype. The chain recombines TRBV7-8 with TRBJ1-1, with a weak D call TRBD1 (5 bases). Deletions cut 10 bases from V and 1 base from J, with 25 bases between. CDR3 length equals 17 residues. The germline V gene has CDR1 SGHVS and CDR2 FQNEAQ. CDR3 sequence (DNA): TGTGCCACCACGGAAGGGGTTTTTTTTAGGAGGAACACTGAAGCTTTCTTT. The encoded protein is CATTEGVFFRRNTEAFF.

As for this clonotype: A read error may be the cause here, since a much bigger clone is one base away. The chain employs TRBV5-1 and TRBJ2-1; D is unclear. This CDR3 contains 12 residues. The V gene's germline CDR1 is SGHRS and CDR2 YFSETQ. The CDR3 DNA reads TGCGGCAGCAGCTTGGTGGAGAGTGAGCAGTTCTTC. Translating it yields CGSSLVESEQFF. The complete variable domain, with remaining parts taken from reference TRBV5-1 and TRBJ2-1, reads KAGVTQTPRYLIKTRGQQVTLSCSPISGHRSVSWYQQTPGQGLQFLFEYFSETQRNKGNFPGRFSGRQFSNSRSEMNVSTLELGDSALYLCGSSLVESEQFFGPGTRLTVL.

A few counts support this clonotype. The J gene is TRBJ1-1, the V gene TRBV29-1, with D tentatively TRBD1 (5 bases). This CDR3 is built from 12 residues. Germline values: CDR1 SQVTM, CDR2 ANQGSEA. With 3 bases removed from V and 1 base from J, the gap between germline ends came to 6 bases. The CDR3 bases are TGCAGCGTTGAGCAGGGGAACACTGAAGCTTTCTTT. Its translation is CSVEQGNTEAFF.

The V gene is TRBV6-5, the J gene TRBJ2-2, with TRBD2 matching 10 bases. Germline values: CDR1 MNHEY, CDR2 SVGAGI. The CDR3 is 18 residues long. Germline trimming cut 8 bases from V and 0 bases from J; bases unmatched to any gene: 12. CDR3 DNA sequence: TGTGCCAGCTGGTCTAGGGCTAGCGGGAGACCGAACACCGGGGAGCTGTTTTTT. Translated: CASWSRASGRPNTGELFF.

As DNA, the CDR3 is TGTGCCAGCAGCCAAGCCCCGACTGGGCTAGCGGGAGTCATAGATACGCAGTATTTT. Translation: CASSQAPTGLAGVIDTQYF. The rearrangement links TRBV3-1 to TRBJ2-3; TRBD2 matches 10 bases. CDR1 and CDR2 (germline): LGHDT, YNNKEL (reference sequence). J was trimmed by 5 bases and V by 1 base; bases with no gene match: 15. The CDR3 spans 19 residues.

V usage is TRBV20-1 and J usage is TRBJ2-1, with 10 bases matching TRBD2. V trimming: 1 base; J trimming: 8 bases; junction bases outside the gene matches: 5. The CDR3 totals 14 residues. Germline CDR1 is DFQATT and CDR2 is SNEGSKA (reference sequence). CDR3 coding DNA: TGCAGTGCTAGAGCAGCGGGAGGGTTGGATGAGCAGTTCTTC. Translating it yields CSARAAGGLDEQFF.

This clonotype occurred a few times. This rearrangement joins TRBV10-3 to TRBJ2-5; TRBD1 matches at 7 bases. Germline CDR1 reads ENHRY; CDR2 reads SYGVKD. The CDR3 sequence is 14 residues long. The V gene end was trimmed by 4 bases and the J gene end by 4 bases; junction bases not matched to a gene: 6. The CDR3 region is CAISANRGSETQYF. The CDR3 DNA follows: TGTGCCATCAGTGCCAACAGGGGATCAGAGACCCAGTACTTC.

The V call is TRBV29-1, the J call TRBJ2-6; TRBD1 matches at 8 bases. V trimming: 5 bases; J trimming: 0 bases; junction bases outside the gene matches: 9. Germline V gene lookup returns CDR1 SQVTM and CDR2 ANQGSEA. This CDR3 is 17 amino acids long. DNA for the CDR3: TGCAGCGTTATAGAGGGACAGGCCCCCTCTGGGGCCAACGTCCTGACTTTC. Translated: CSVIEGQAPSGANVLTF.

This clonotype was counted at least ten times. The chain joins TRBV6-1 to TRBJ2-1; D tentatively reads TRBD1 or TRBD2 (5 bases each). The CDR3 runs to 13 residues. Germline CDR1 reads MNHNS; CDR2 reads SASEGT. V was clipped by 2 bases and J by 7 bases, with 9 bases between them. The chain's CDR3 is CASSELAGNEQFF. In DNA form, the CDR3 reads TGTGCCAGCAGTGAACTAGCAGGGAATGAGCAGTTCTTC.

V gene TRBV29-1 combines with J gene TRBJ2-7; tentative D call: TRBD1 (6 bases). Per germline, CDR1 SQVTM and CDR2 ANQGSEA. CDR3 length equals 16 residues. V lost 5 bases, J lost 2 bases, and 22 bases lay in between. CDR3 sequence: CSVRVITGLLTYEQYF. CDR3 coding DNA: TGCAGCGTTAGAGTAATCACAGGGCTCCTTACCTACGAGCAGTACTTC.